This passage covers 27 T cell receptor beta chains from one sample sequenced in a study of blood T cell repertoires in COVID-19. This table comes from immunoSEQ multiplex PCR, and its TCRdb copy is limited to in-frame clones, with some not included. Of about 160,000 clones in the sample, about nine tenths were seen once. Sequencing was performed on peripheral blood. The receptors originated from a woman in her 70s with acute or convalescent COVID-19.

The genes are TRBV18 and TRBJ2-5; D call uncertain. Germline lookup yields CDR1 KGHSH and CDR2 LQKENI. V gave up 0 bases and J gave up 5 bases, with 7 bases separating them. This CDR3 region has 13 residues. The CDR3 region has the DNA TGTGCCAGCTCACCACCGTCCAGGGAGACCCAGTACTTC. Translating gives CASSPPSRETQYF.

The chain joins TRBV6-5 to TRBJ1-6; D uncertain. The CDR3 consists of 14 residues. CDR1 is MNHEY, CDR2 SVGAGI, per germline. Trimming removed 6 bases at V and 8 bases at J, with 14 bases between. This chain's CDR3 is CASSRGRWDSPLHF. The CDR3 bases are TGTGCCAGCAGCCGCGGGAGGTGGGATTCACCCCTCCACTTT.

The J gene is TRBJ2-1, the V gene TRBV7-3; a possible D gene is TRBD2 (6 bases). V dropped 2 bases and J dropped 9 bases, with 8 bases sitting between them. Looked up from germline, CDR1 is SGHTA and CDR2 is FQGTGA. The CDR3 length is 12 residues. The CDR3 sequence: CASSLWGGEQFF. The CDR3 bases are TGTGCCAGCAGCTTATGGGGAGGTGAGCAGTTCTTC.

V usage is TRBV9 and J usage is TRBJ2-3; D uncertain. V lost 4 bases and J lost 2, with 17 bases in between. CDR1 and CDR2 from the germline V gene are SGDLS and YYNGEE. The CDR3 consists of 16 residues. CDR3 residues: CASSSRWAETTDTQYF. The CDR3, as DNA: TGTGCCAGCAGCTCCCGCTGGGCCGAGACCACAGATACGCAGTATTTT.

The chain has TRBV6-1 and TRBJ2-1; TRBD1 matches 8 bases. CDR1 is MNHNS, CDR2 SASEGT, per germline. This CDR3 contains 17 residues. Losses at the gene ends were 4 bases for V and 2 bases for J; bases not matched to a gene: 10. CDR3 coding DNA: TGTGCCAGCAGTGGCAGGGGGCTAATACTTCCCTACAATGAGCAGTTCTTC. Residues: CASSGRGLILPYNEQFF.

This clone was counted a single time. The J gene is TRBJ2-7, the V gene TRBV7-9; 8 nucleotides match TRBD1. Losses at the gene ends were 5 bases for V and 5 bases for J; bases not matched to a gene: 5. Germline values: CDR1 SEHNR, CDR2 FQNEAQ (reference sequence). CDR3 length: 13 residues. This CDR3 is CASSPGQGNEQYF. CDR3 nucleotide sequence: TGTGCCAGCAGCCCCGGACAGGGAAACGAGCAGTACTTC. Combining the CDR3 with reference TRBV7-9 and TRBJ2-7 gives the whole variable domain DTGVSQNPRHKITKRGQNVTFRCDPISEHNRLYWYRQTLGQGPEFLTYFQNEAQLEKSRLLSDRFSAERPKGSFSTLEIQRTEQGDSAMYLCASSPGQGNEQYFGPGTRLTVT.

This chain links TRBV5-1 with TRBJ1-4; possible D gene TRBD1, 5 bases. V gave up 4 bases and J gave up 1 base, with 14 bases separating them. Germline lookup yields CDR1 SGHRS and CDR2 YFSETQ. The CDR3 has 16 amino acids. CDR3 nucleotide sequence: TGCGCCAGCAGCCCAAACCCCGGGGGAACTAATGAAAAACTGTTTTTT. As protein: CASSPNPGGTNEKLFF.

The CDR3 nucleotides are TGTGCCAGCAGCCCCGCTTTGGGGGAGGGCGCTGAGCAGTTCTTC. It is translated as CASSPALGEGAEQFF. The J gene is TRBJ2-1, the V gene TRBV7-9, with 7 bases aligning to TRBD2. Germline V gene lookup returns CDR1 SEHNR and CDR2 FQNEAQ (reference sequence). V shed 5 bases, J shed 9 bases, and the junction held 13 bases outside the gene matches. This CDR3 has 15 amino acids.

The J gene is TRBJ1-3, the V gene TRBV6-5; the D gene is possibly TRBD1 (5 bases). Germline CDR1 is MNHEY and CDR2 is SVGAGI. V dropped 5 bases and J dropped 4 bases, with 15 bases sitting between them. The length of the CDR3 is 15 residues. Written as DNA, the CDR3 is TGTGCCAGCAGTAGCGGGGGGGTTCACGGAAACACCATATATTTT. Translated: CASSSGGVHGNTIYF.

J is TRBJ2-7 and V is TRBV7-2; D call uncertain. V lost 1 base and J 3 bases, leaving 10 bases between the germline ends. The CDR3 covers 14 residues. CDR1 is SGHTA, CDR2 FQGNSA, per germline. CDR3 protein: CASSLDSSGYEQYF. CDR3 nucleotides: TGTGCCAGCAGCTTAGATTCTTCGGGCTACGAGCAGTACTTC.

The rearrangement joins TRBV7-6 to TRBJ1-1; 7 bases agree with TRBD1. Germline lookup yields CDR1 SGHVS and CDR2 FNYEAQ. The CDR3 length is 14 residues. V shed 4 bases and J 4 bases; nucleotides not matched to a gene: 6. The CDR3 DNA sequence: TGTGCCAGCAGCTCTCAGGGGGGCATCACTGAAGCTTTCTTT. It specifies CASSSQGGITEAFF.

This clone was picked up one time. Other DNA variants within this sample encode the same CDR3. The J gene is TRBJ1-5, the V gene TRBV5-4; possibly TRBD1 for D (5 bases). The CDR3 covers 14 residues. Germline V lookup: CDR1 SGHNT, CDR2 YYREEE (reference sequence). The V and J ends lost 0 bases and 1 base respectively, with 5 bases between them. The CDR3 loop is CASSLAGSNQPQHF. The CDR3 nucleotides are TGTGCCAGCAGCTTGGCAGGGAGCAATCAGCCCCAGCATTTT.

The chain links TRBV4-1 to TRBJ2-3, with 9 nucleotides matching TRBD2. The CDR3 contains 16 residues. Germline lookup yields CDR1 MGHRA and CDR2 YSYEKL. Germline trimming cut 0 bases from V and 6 bases from J; bases unmatched to any gene: 7. The CDR3 region has the DNA TGCGCCAGCAGCCAAGAGGGACTAGCCGGGGCGGATACGCAGTATTTT. Its protein is CASSQEGLAGADTQYF.

The genes are TRBV2 and TRBJ2-1; TRBD2 aligns across 11 bases. Germline trimming cut 2 bases from V and 6 bases from J; bases unmatched to any gene: 3. CDR1 and CDR2 (germline): SNHLY, FYNNEI. CDR3 length: 15 amino acids. In DNA form, the CDR3 reads TGTGCCAGCAGTGAACGGCTAGCGGGGGGCAATGAGCAGTTCTTC. It is translated as CASSERLAGGNEQFF.

The chain is built from TRBV10-3 and TRBJ2-7; the match to TRBD1 covers 7 bases. The CDR3 has 14 residues. J was trimmed by 0 bases and V by 5 bases; bases with no gene match: 4. CDR1 is ENHRY and CDR2 is SYGVKD in the germline V gene. The CDR3 spells CAISPGQSSYEQYF. CDR3 in DNA: TGTGCCATCAGTCCGGGACAGAGCTCCTACGAGCAGTACTTC.

On this clone itself: Other DNA sequences in the same sample also yield this CDR3. V is TRBV9 and J is TRBJ2-7; 10 bases align to TRBD1. Unmatched junction bases numbered 1, after V lost 2 bases and J lost 2 bases. Germline values: CDR1 SGDLS, CDR2 YYNGEE. This CDR3 comprises 14 residues. The CDR3, as DNA: TGTGCCAGCAGCGTCGGACAGGGGGCCTACGAGCAGTACTTC. Its translation: CASSVGQGAYEQYF.

The chain uses TRBV6-1 and TRBJ1-3, with D uncertain. This CDR3 has 16 amino acids. The V gene's germline CDR1 is MNHNS and CDR2 SASEGT. V gave up 0 bases and J gave up 3 bases, with 12 bases separating them. In nucleotides, the CDR3 is TGTGCCAGCAGTGAAGCGACGGACTTGAGTGGAAACACCATATATTTT. It yields the protein CASSEATDLSGNTIYF.

The V and J genes are TRBV6-1 and TRBJ1-2; D remains unclear. Germline V gene sequence: CDR1 MNHNS, CDR2 SASEGT. The CDR3 has 13 residues. Trimming left V 2 bases short and J 3 bases short, with 7 bases between. CDR3 in DNA: TGTGCCAGCAGTGAATCCGGGGACTATGGCTACACCTTC. This sequence encodes CASSESGDYGYTF.

The V and J genes are TRBV5-1 and TRBJ1-1; TRBD1 might be the D (5 bases). The germline CDR1 and CDR2 sequences are SGHRS and YFSETQ. There are 14 residues in the CDR3. V lost 4 bases to trimming and J lost 4 bases, with 14 bases between them. CDR3 coding DNA: TGCGCCAGCAGCGCGGGGACGGTGTCCACTGAAGCTTTCTTT. Protein: CASSAGTVSTEAFF.

Only one count was recorded for this clone. The chain joins TRBV12-3 or TRBV12-4 to TRBJ2-7, with 9 nucleotides matching TRBD1. J lost 2 bases, V lost 8 bases, and 4 bases had no gene match. The CDR3 runs to 13 residues. CDR3 sequence reads: CASAGTGPYEQYF. In DNA form, the CDR3 reads TGTGCCAGCGCGGGGACAGGGCCCTACGAGCAGTACTTC.

This clone has a handful of counts. The V gene is TRBV12-3 or TRBV12-4, the J gene TRBJ1-2, with D unresolved. With 6 bases removed from V and 0 bases from J, the gap between germline ends came to 8 bases. The length of the CDR3 is 13 residues. Here the CDR3 DNA reads TGTGCCAGCAGACCAGAAGCTAACTATGGCTACACCTTC. It translates to CASRPEANYGYTF.

The chain is built from TRBV4-2 and TRBJ2-1; 11 bases are shared with TRBD2. The germline CDR1 and CDR2 sequences are LGHNA and YNFKEQ. After removal of 1 base from V and 2 bases from J, the junction contained 4 bases not matched to a gene. The CDR3 spans 17 residues. Here the CDR3 DNA reads TGTGCCAGCAGCCAAGCGCTTAGCGGGGGGGCCTACAATGAGCAGTTCTTC. The encoded protein is CASSQALSGGAYNEQFF.

The chain recombines TRBV7-2 with TRBJ1-4; the D gene is possibly TRBD1 (5 bases). Between the trimmed V and J ends, which lost 2 bases and 7 bases, there was a span of 17 bases. The CDR3 has 16 residues. In germline, CDR1 is SGHTA, CDR2 FQGNSA. CDR3 in DNA: TGTGCCAGCAGCTTACGGGCCGACAGCTCTCCTGAAAAACTGTTTTTT. Amino acid sequence: CASSLRADSSPEKLFF.

V and J are TRBV15 and TRBJ2-7, with TRBD2 matching over 8 bases. The CDR3 is made up of 13 amino acids. Germline CDR1 is LNHNV and CDR2 is YYDKDF (reference sequence). Losses at the gene ends were 5 bases for V and 7 bases for J; bases not matched to a gene: 7. The CDR3 region has the DNA TGTGCCACCAGCGCCGTGACTAGCGTGGAGCAGTACTTC. Its protein product is CATSAVTSVEQYF.

The CDR3 region has the DNA TGTGCCAGCAGCTTAGGCCCAGGGAGGACGCAGCCCCAGCATTTT. Translating it yields CASSLGPGRTQPQHF. This rearrangement joins TRBV7-2 to TRBJ1-5, with D possibly being TRBD1 (5 bases). The CDR3 has 15 amino acids. In germline, CDR1 is SGHTA, CDR2 FQGNSA. V was cut by 1 base and J by 7 bases, with 14 bases left in between.

This chain joins TRBV7-2 and TRBJ1-1; tentatively, D is TRBD1 (5 bases). This CDR3 spans 12 amino acids. V was clipped by 6 bases and J by 3 bases, with 8 bases between them. The germline V gene has CDR1 SGHTA and CDR2 FQGNSA. The CDR3 nucleotides are TGTGCCAGCAGGGGCAGGGACACTGAAGCTTTCTTT. Protein: CASRGRDTEAFF.

The chain couples TRBV12-5 to TRBJ2-1; 10 bases agree with TRBD1. Germline-derived CDR1 and CDR2 are LGHNT and FRNRAP. J lost 4 bases, V lost 0 bases, and 3 bases had no gene match. The CDR3 runs 16 residues. CDR3 amino acids: CASGLVVGQGYNEQFF. CDR3 sequence (DNA): TGTGCTAGTGGTTTGGTAGTGGGACAGGGGTACAATGAGCAGTTCTTC.